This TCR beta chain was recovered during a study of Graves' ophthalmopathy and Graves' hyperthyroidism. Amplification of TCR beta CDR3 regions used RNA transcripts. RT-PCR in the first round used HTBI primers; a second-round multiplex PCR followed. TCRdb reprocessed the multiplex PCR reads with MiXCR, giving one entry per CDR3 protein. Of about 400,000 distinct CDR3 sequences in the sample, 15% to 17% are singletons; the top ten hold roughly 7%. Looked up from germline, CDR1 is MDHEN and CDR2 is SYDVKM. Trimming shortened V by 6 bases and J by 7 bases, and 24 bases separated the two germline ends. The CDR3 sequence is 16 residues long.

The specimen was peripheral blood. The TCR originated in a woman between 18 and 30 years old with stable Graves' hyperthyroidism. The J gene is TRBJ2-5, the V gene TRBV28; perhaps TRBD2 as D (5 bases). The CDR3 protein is CASRPLAGAGIGTQYF. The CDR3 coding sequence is TGTGCCAGCAGGCCTCTAGCTGGTGCAGGTATTGGGACCCAGTACTTC.